The rows below give T cell receptor beta chains drawn from one sample of a study of blood T cell repertoires in COVID-19. Measured with immunoSEQ multiplex PCR; TCRdb has only the in-frame clones, and not every one. The sample gives roughly 120,000 clones, roughly 72% of which show up once; 5.5% to 7.5% is in the top ten. The sequencing sample was made of peripheral blood. These receptors all come from an older man with COVID-19, enrolled during active disease. Each CDR3 is given with its conserved first and last residue. Clone size is given for some rows only: seen once, a few or many times, or a class if the clone is expanded.

clone size,V gene,J gene,CDR3 protein
NA,TRBV7-6,TRBJ1-3,CASSLAPAQGGGNTIYF
NA,TRBV2,TRBJ1-5,CASSNGQGASGNQPQHF
few,TRBV28,TRBJ2-1,CASSLEREIHGEQFF
NA,TRBV29-1,TRBJ1-2,CSAGPGQGAGYGYTF
NA,TRBV24-1,TRBJ2-1,CATSDSDSYLGEQFF
NA,TRBV5-1,TRBJ1-1,CASSFDRGLTEAFF
NA,TRBV7-9,TRBJ1-2,CASSLAGIREGYGYTF
once,TRBV5-6,TRBJ2-7,CASSLIVPYEQYF
few,TRBV7-2,TRBJ1-5,CASSLNTNQPQHF
NA,TRBV5-6,TRBJ2-3,CASSLGARTGWADTQYF
many,TRBV4-3,TRBJ2-2,CASSQEAGTHFNTGELFF
few,TRBV7-9,TRBJ1-1,CASSLGTGGMAEAFF
NA,TRBV6-2/TRBV6-3,TRBJ2-2,CASSDRGGSNTGELFF
NA,TRBV7-9,TRBJ2-1,CASSSGTSGRREQFF
once,TRBV3-1/TRBV3-2,TRBJ1-5,CASSQTSGTGPQHF
NA,TRBV11-2,TRBJ1-1,CASSRTGTMNTEAFF
NA,TRBV11-2,TRBJ2-2,CASSLVAGGIGELFF
NA,TRBV24-1,TRBJ2-5,CATSLAGSQETQYF
NA,TRBV19,TRBJ2-5,CASTGTGDLETQYF
NA,TRBV12-5,TRBJ2-1,CASGLSSPNEQFF
NA,TRBV5-5,TRBJ2-7,CASSYFYEQYF
NA,TRBV5-8,TRBJ1-4,CASRAGTGLEKLFF
NA,TRBV2,TRBJ2-3,CASSEEASGKDTQYF
NA,TRBV10-3,TRBJ2-3,CAISSSGSGTDTQYF
once,TRBV7-8,TRBJ2-2,CASRQNTGELFF
few,TRBV2,TRBJ2-5,CASSEALPDSGLPFGTETQYF
NA,TRBV9,TRBJ2-2,CASSVAGGGTGELFF
few,TRBV28,TRBJ1-6,CASSFKGQGSYNSPLHF
NA,TRBV5-4,TRBJ2-5,CASSARLAGGETQYF
NA,TRBV3-1/TRBV3-2,TRBJ2-1,CASSPPGYQVEQFF
NA,TRBV6-2/TRBV6-3,TRBJ2-7,CASSTGQGLYSYEQYF
once,TRBV7-2,TRBJ2-7,CASSLVFQGANGQYF
NA,TRBV4-3,TRBJ2-6,CASSQGAVPAFSSGANVLTF
NA,TRBV7-8,TRBJ1-4,CASSPQGEKLFF
NA,TRBV5-1,TRBJ1-5,CASSFGQGHQPQHF
NA,TRBV7-2,TRBJ2-2,CASSLEASGRTSNTGELFF
NA,TRBV29-1,TRBJ2-2,CSVDPVSTGELFF
NA,TRBV6-5,TRBJ2-3,CASTPEFDGMDTQYF
NA,TRBV4-1,TRBJ2-7,CASSQVVAGGKVPGSTEQYF
medium-sized,TRBV6-2/TRBV6-3,TRBJ1-2,CASSYRASNYGYTF
NA,TRBV19,TRBJ2-3,CAVSGQYTDTQYF
NA,TRBV21-1,TRBJ1-6,CASSILQGANNSPLHF
NA,TRBV18,TRBJ2-2,CASSRAGQGNTGELFF
NA,TRBV14,TRBJ1-2,CASSFRTGPNYGYTF
NA,TRBV7-9,TRBJ1-1,CASSLISEAFF
few,TRBV9,TRBJ2-1,CASSEQTSGSFSEQFF
NA,TRBV4-3,TRBJ1-6,CASSQDGVGGSPLHF
NA,TRBV2,TRBJ2-1,CASSEAGLAGQFF
NA,TRBV9,TRBJ2-1,CASSLRTSGYNEQFF
NA,TRBV10-3,TRBJ1-2,CATAETGHGYTF
NA,TRBV15,TRBJ1-4,CATSRSSNPNEKLFF
NA,TRBV27,TRBJ1-6,CASSPTGLRRSNSPLHF
NA,TRBV4-1,TRBJ2-7,CASSRGQGSYEQYF
NA,TRBV4-1,TRBJ1-3,CASSRGQGSGGNTIYF